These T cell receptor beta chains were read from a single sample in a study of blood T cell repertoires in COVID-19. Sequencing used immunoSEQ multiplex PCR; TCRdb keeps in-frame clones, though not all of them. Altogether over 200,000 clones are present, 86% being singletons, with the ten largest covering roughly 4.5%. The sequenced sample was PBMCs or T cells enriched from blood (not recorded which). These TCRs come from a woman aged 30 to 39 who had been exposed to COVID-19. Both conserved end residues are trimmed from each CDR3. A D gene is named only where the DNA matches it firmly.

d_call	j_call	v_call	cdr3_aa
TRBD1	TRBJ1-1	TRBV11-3	ASSPRQGNTEAF
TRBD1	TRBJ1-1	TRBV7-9	ASSPSGGQGTEAF
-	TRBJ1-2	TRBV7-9	ASSPGTIGYT
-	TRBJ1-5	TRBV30	ACSDGTHQPQH
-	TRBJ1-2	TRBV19	ASSIRSGARRTGYT
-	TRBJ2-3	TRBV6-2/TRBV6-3	ASSSLTLGRETDTQY
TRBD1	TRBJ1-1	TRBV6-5	ASNRQGYAEAF
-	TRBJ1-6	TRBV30	AWGPGLTNSPLH
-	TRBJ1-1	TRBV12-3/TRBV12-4	ASSFTGNTEAF
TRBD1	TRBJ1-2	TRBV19	ASLTGDYGYT
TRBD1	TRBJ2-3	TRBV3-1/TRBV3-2	ASSRGQGAPSDTQY
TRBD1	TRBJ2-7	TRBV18	ASSYQQGAYEQY
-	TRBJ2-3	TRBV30	AWSVGATAPDTQY
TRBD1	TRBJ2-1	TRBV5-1	ASSHRDRGMDEQF
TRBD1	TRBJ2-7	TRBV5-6	ASSWGQGMSNEQY
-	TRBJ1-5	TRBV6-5	ASSNGGAGQPQH
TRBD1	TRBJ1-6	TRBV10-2	ASSPQGFNSPLH
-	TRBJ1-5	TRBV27	ASSIQVDHQPQH
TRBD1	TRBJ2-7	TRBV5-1	ASSLAGTGGYEQY
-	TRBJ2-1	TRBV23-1	ASSQSGAGRNEQF
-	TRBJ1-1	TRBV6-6	ASSLRSDRLNTEAF
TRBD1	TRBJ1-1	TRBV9	ASSDDRGRENTEAF
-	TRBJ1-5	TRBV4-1	ASSQAGGGEWDQPQH
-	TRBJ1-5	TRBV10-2	ASSDSNQPQH
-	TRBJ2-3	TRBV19	ASSEASTDTQY
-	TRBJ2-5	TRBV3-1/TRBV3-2	ASSQRETQY
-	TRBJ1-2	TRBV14	ASSQALTGGYT
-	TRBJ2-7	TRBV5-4	ASSLLNSHEQY
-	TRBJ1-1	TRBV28	ASRPSGRNTEAF
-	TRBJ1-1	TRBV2	ASSGEGDSTF
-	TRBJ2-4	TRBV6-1	ASSEAVGLYRYEAKNIQY
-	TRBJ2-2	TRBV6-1	ASSEQGWVLTGELF
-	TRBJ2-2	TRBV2	ASRGEVAGELF
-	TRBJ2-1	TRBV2	ASMAPPGNEQF
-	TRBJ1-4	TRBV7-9	ASSTPRSTNEKLF
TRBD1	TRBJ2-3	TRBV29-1	SATNRGRSTDTQY
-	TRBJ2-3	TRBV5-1	ASSEGGSFPY
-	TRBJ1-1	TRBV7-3	ASSHSNTEAF
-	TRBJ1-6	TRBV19	ASSINGRGYNSPLH
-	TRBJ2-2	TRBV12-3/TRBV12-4	ASSLVQGGSMF
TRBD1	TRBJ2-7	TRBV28	ASNSGWSGGLEQY
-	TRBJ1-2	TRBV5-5	ASRPARGQGYGYT
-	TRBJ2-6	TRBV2	ASSALPGGSGANVLT
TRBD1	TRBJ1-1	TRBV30	AWSPLGTGGFSEAF
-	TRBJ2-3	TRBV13	ASSHSLRPDTQY
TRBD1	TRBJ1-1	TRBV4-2	ASSQGEGANMNTEAF
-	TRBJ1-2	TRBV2	ARDSDYGYT
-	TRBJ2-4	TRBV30	AWSVPGLAKNIQY
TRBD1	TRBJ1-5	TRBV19	ASRPHQGVEQPQH
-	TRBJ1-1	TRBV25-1	ASSESLRGSLEAF
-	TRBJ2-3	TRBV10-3	AIKGLGSTDTQY
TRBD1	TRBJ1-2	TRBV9	ASSVGQGDNYGYT
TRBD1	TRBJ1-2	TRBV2	ASRKTGGEDYT
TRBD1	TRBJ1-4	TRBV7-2	ASSMGQGFEKLF
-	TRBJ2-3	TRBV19	ASNEGTHWDTQY